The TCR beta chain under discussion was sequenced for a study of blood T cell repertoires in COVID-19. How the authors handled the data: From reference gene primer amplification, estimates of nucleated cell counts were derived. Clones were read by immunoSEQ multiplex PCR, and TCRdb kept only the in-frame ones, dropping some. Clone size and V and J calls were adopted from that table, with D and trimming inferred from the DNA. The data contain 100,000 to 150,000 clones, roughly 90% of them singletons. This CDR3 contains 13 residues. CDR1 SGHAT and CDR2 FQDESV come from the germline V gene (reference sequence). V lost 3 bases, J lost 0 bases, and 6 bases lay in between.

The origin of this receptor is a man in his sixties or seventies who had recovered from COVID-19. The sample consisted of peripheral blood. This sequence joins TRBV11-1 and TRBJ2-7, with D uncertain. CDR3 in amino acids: CASSFQDSYEQYF. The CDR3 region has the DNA TGTGCCAGCAGCTTCCAGGACTCCTACGAGCAGTACTTC.